This T cell receptor (beta chain) was profiled in a study of T cells in Graves' hyperthyroidism and ophthalmopathy. Germline assignment: CDR1 MGHDK and CDR2 SYGVNS. V lost 5 bases, J lost 7 bases, and 15 bases lay in between. The CDR3 loop spans 14 amino acids. Diagnosing involved the use of clinical symptoms, serum thyroxine and TRAb, thyroid ultrasound and orbital computed tomography. Broader study findings: Blood samples included most of the expanded thyroid clonotypes exceeding 0.001. By a 13 V-J model, ophthalmopathy was set apart from stable hyperthyroidism.

Of note for this clonotype: Its target is unknown.

TCR beta CDR3 regions were amplified from RNA transcripts. An initial round of RT-PCR targeting the TCR CDR3 relied on the HTBI primer set. TCRdb re-analysed the multiplex PCR reads in MiXCR, keeping a single row per CDR3 protein. The repertoire holds 500,000 to 800,000 distinct CDR3 sequences, with just under 45% as singletons. V gene TRBV25-1 combines with J gene TRBJ1-5; no firm D call. Sequencing input: peripheral blood or thyroid tissue (not recorded which). The TCR originated in an adult man with Graves' disease, either hyperthyroidism or ophthalmopathy (not recorded which). The CDR3 DNA is TGTGCCAGCAGTTTATCCGTAGGATGGCAGCCCCAGCATTTT. It is translated as CASSLSVGWQPQHF.